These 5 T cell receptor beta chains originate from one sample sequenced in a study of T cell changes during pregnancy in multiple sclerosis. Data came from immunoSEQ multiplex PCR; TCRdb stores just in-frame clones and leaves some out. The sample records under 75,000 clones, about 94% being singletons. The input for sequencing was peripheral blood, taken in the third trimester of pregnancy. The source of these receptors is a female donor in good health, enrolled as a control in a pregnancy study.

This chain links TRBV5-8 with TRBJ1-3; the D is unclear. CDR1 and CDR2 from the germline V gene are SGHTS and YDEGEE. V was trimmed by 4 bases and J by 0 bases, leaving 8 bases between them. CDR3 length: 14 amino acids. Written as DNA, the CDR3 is TGTGCCAGCAGCCCTATTTACTCTGGAAACACCATATATTTT. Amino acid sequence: CASSPIYSGNTIYF.

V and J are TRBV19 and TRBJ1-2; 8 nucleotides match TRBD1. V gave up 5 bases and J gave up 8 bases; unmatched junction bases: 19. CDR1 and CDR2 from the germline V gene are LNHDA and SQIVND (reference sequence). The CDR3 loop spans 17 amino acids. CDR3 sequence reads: CASSQNRGARGLEGYTF. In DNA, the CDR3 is TGTGCCAGTAGTCAAAACCGCGGCGCCAGGGGGCTTGAGGGCTACACCTTC.

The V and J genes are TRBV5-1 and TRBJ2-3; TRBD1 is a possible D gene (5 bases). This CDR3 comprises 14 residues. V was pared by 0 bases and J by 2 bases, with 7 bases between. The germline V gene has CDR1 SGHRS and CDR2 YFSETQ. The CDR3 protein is CASSLEGHTDTQYF. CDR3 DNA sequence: TGCGCCAGCAGCTTGGAAGGACACACAGATACGCAGTATTTT.

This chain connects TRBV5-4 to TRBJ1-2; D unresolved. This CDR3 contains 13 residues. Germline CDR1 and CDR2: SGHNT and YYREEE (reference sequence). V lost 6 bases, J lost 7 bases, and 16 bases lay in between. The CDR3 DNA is TGTGCCAGCACCCGGTTCGACATTGCTGGCTACACCTTC. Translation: CASTRFDIAGYTF.

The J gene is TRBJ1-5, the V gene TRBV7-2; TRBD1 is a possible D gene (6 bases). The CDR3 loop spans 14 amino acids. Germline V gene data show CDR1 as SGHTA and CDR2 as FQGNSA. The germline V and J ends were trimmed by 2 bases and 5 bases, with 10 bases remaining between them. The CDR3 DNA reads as TGTGCCAGCAGCTTACGCAGGGGCTATCAGCCCCAGCATTTT. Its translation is CASSLRRGYQPQHF.